This TCR beta chain was profiled in a study of T-cell reconstitution after alpha-beta-depleted transplantation in children listed by TCRdb under 2016. General notes on the study: Using TCR repertoire profiling, the study followed T-cell immune reconstitution in a quantitative way in children after TCRalphabeta/CD19-depleted allogeneic hematopoietic cell transplantation. Broad study findings and their caveats: Apparently early alphabetaT-cell count recovery about two months after transplant reportedly relied on only several hundred rapidly expanded clones derived from non-depleted graft cells. The high TCRbeta diversity at day 60 in some patients was ascribed to recipient T cells and intrathymic progenitors that had survived conditioning. Over the following months the frequencies of hyperexpanded clones went down, and after one year T-cell counts and TCRbeta diversity were mostly credited to newly produced T cells.

V is pared back by 8 bases and J by 6 bases, with 10 bases lying between the germline termini. The CDR3 numbers 12 residues from cysteine through phenylalanine. Only CDR3 DNA is held: 36 bases, read in frame from base 1. Sequences MNHEY (CDR1) and SVGEGT (CDR2) are obtained from the germline V gene. This clonotype was seen a handful of times. Its binding antigen is unknown. Base qualities are not recorded, but no much larger clone differs from it by a single base. The library was built by means of PCR. The sequencing machine was an Illumina HiSeq 2500. TCR libraries were prepared with molecular barcoding, using unique molecular identifiers to normalize TCRbeta repertoire quantification. The raw public data were reprocessed by TCRdb itself: fastp quality trimming at Q25, MiXCR clonotype calling, in-frame beta chains only. A single entry per CDR3 protein holds the most common genes and DNA from its merged rows. The sample records fewer than 450,000 distinct CDR3 sequences, 16% of which are singletons. About 41% of the sample is held by the ten biggest clonotypes.

What this sample's treatment or condition label stands for: allogeneic hematopoietic cell transplantation with graft depleted of TCRalphabeta T cells and CD19 B cells. TCRalphabeta/CD19-depleted allogeneic hematopoietic cell grafts were given to the transplant recipients, all of whom were children. Sequencing used PBMCs, mostly from graft donor cells, obtained 360 days after TCRalphabeta/CD19-depleted stem cell transplant. The sequence was obtained from a male patient between 2 and 10 years old who had a stem cell transplant for acute lymphoblastic leukemia, so the T cells may come from the graft donor. The chain is encoded by TRBV6-2 or TRBV6-3 joined to TRBJ2-2; the D gene assignment is perhaps TRBD1 or TRBD2, with each matching 5 bases. In nucleotides, the sequence is TGTGCCAGCGATAGGGGAGCCGGGGAGCTGTTTTTT. The encoded protein is CASDRGAGELFF.